The rows below give T cell receptor beta chains drawn from one sample of a study of blood T cell repertoires in COVID-19. Clones were read by immunoSEQ multiplex PCR, and TCRdb kept only the in-frame ones, dropping some. The repertoire holds around 250,000 clones, with about 86% as singletons. Sequenced: PBMCs or T cells enriched from blood (not recorded which). The receptor source for this set is a man aged 25-40 years with acute COVID-19. Both conserved end residues are trimmed from each CDR3. The order of the fields is J gene, D gene, V gene, CDR3 protein. A D gene is named only where the DNA matches it firmly.

TRBJ2-5	TRBD2	TRBV19	ASSVGLPGGETQY
TRBJ1-2	TRBD1	TRBV7-2	ASSLAGGNYGYT
TRBJ1-4	TRBD1	TRBV28	ASSLGGGTGNEKLF
TRBJ1-5	.	TRBV3-1/TRBV3-2	ASSQTGLRPQH
TRBJ1-1	.	TRBV2	ASSGSTQNTEAF
TRBJ2-1	TRBD2	TRBV5-1	ASSLRALAGMNNEQF
TRBJ1-2	.	TRBV13	ASTLVRAGPFYGYT
TRBJ1-5	.	TRBV28	AVQGSFQPQH
TRBJ2-3	TRBD1	TRBV5-6	ASSLAPGQGFYTQY
TRBJ1-5	.	TRBV7-2	ASSLGTPYQPQH
TRBJ1-5	TRBD1	TRBV6-5	ASRRQGSGNQPQH
TRBJ2-3	.	TRBV14	ASSHRRAGRTDTQY
TRBJ2-1	TRBD2	TRBV6-2/TRBV6-3	ASSYSTRRGVNEQF
TRBJ2-1	TRBD1	TRBV30	AWQPGTGHNEQF
TRBJ2-5	.	TRBV11-2	ASSLDEFPQAETQY
TRBJ1-3	TRBD1	TRBV7-2	ASSERRGASGNTIY
TRBJ2-6	.	TRBV9	ASSNPYLVRDGTSGANVLT
TRBJ1-2	TRBD1	TRBV14	ASSQVEGGHGYT
TRBJ1-5	.	TRBV5-8	ASSANRVSNQPQH
TRBJ1-3	TRBD1	TRBV11-2	ASRSSTGAGNTIY
TRBJ2-5	.	TRBV11-2	ASSLDGTPQETQY
TRBJ2-3	TRBD1	TRBV6-2/TRBV6-3	ASSWTGLTDTQY
TRBJ2-3	.	TRBV27	ASGRDSNTDTQY
TRBJ2-1	TRBD2	TRBV19	ASSTSSGYNEQF
TRBJ1-2	.	TRBV29-1	SADGDRVNYGYT
TRBJ2-6	TRBD1	TRBV14	ASSQDGQGVPGANVLT
TRBJ2-5	TRBD2	TRBV7-2	ASSLVSRGGETQY
TRBJ1-5	.	TRBV19	ASTPGGNQPQH